This TCR beta chain was obtained from a study of identical twins. MiXCR was run by TCRdb on the 5' RACE reads, yielding one entry per CDR3 protein. In the table there are about 1.7 million distinct CDR3 sequences, roughly 35% of which are singletons. Notes on the study in general: In cord blood, abundant beta clonotypes had fewer insertions; memory showed no trend.

Ten or more counts support this clonotype. The antigen remains undetermined. V lost 1 base, J lost 3 bases, and 16 bases lay in between. The CDR3 length is 16 residues. In germline, CDR1 is SGHAT, CDR2 FQNNGV. The V gene is TRBV11-2, the J gene TRBJ2-7; D is uncertain. The sequencing sample was made of cord blood. The sequence derives from a newborn girl in good health. The CDR3 protein is CASSLVVTAIGYEQYF. For the CDR3, the DNA is TGTGCCAGCAGCTTAGTTGTAACGGCGATCGGCTACGAGCAGTACTTC.